The present entry profiles one T cell receptor beta chain with its context. What it binds is unknown. From cryopreserved PBMCs came 2 to 2.5 micrograms of genomic DNA used for TCR beta libraries. Investigators sought sequencing depths of between 1 in 200,000 and 1 in 1 million T cells. Clones were read by immunoSEQ multiplex PCR, and TCRdb kept only the in-frame ones, dropping some. Among over 200,000 clones, more than 65% were seen once, and the ten largest hold about 6.4%. CDR3 length: 12 residues. Germline values: CDR1 SEHNR, CDR2 FQNEAQ (reference sequence). Trimming took off 5 bases at V and 7 bases at J, with 12 bases between the two ends. This sample is drawn from a study of cytotoxic CD8 clonotypes in ibrutinib-treated CLL. Points from the study as a whole: Public clonotypes were rare and shrank or held steady on treatment. The study sampled sustained-remission and progressing patients at different times.

The chain links TRBV7-9 to TRBJ2-7; D is undetermined. The sequence came from a human donor with chronic lymphocytic leukemia. The material was PBMCs, obtained after 12 months of ibrutinib treatment. CDR3 bases: TGTGCCAGCAGCCTAGGACCTGGGGAGCAGTACTTC. This sequence encodes CASSLGPGEQYF.